The present T cell receptor (beta chain) was sequenced within a study of blood T cell repertoires in COVID-19 (dated by TCRdb to the early 2020s). Notes on the research overall: Collaborator samples came from the United States, Italy and Spain and covered acute and convalescent phases of COVID-19. The repertoires were released in a freely available public database intended as a resource for research on the immune response to SARS-CoV-2. The samples were drawn from the first 160 participants of the ongoing ImmuneRACE study and from 1,254 subjects provided by 6 global collaborators. Nearly every sample came with metadata listing a de-identified subject ID, COVID-19 status, age in years and sex. Where available, HLA class I and class II types were obtained from metadata supplied by the sample provider rather than from assay-based typing. The material from the prospective study consisted of cDNA or gDNA derived from T cells, B-cell-depleted T cells, or PBMCs. The dataset comprised deeply sampled blood TCRbeta repertoires from subjects exposed to, actively infected with, or recovered from COVID-19. Results and caveats for the whole study, not just this receptor: The amount of clinical and demographic metadata varied by source and participant and was provided uncurated.

In the prospective study, participants were roughly 18 to 95 years old, resided in about two dozen geographic areas of the United States, and were enrolled through a virtual design. Cohort assignment in the prospective study relied on participant-reported clinical history from a screening survey and a study questionnaire. For ImmuneRACE Cohort 3, a participant was defined as recovered based on two consecutive negative NP/OP PCR tests, clearance by a healthcare professional, or resolution of symptoms. Mobile phlebotomists in the prospective study collected whole blood, serum and a nasopharyngeal or oropharyngeal swab from every participant. Over a roughly 2-month period, participants in the prospective study had the option of providing additional blood draws and questionnaires. Prospective study blood samples were shipped either frozen or at room temperature before DNA extraction. TCRbeta CDR3 regions were amplified from genomic DNA by means of the immunoSEQ Assay, a bias-controlled multiplex PCR. The study's own analysis went as follows. Nucleated cell counts per sample were estimated from amplification of reference gene primers within the assay. To quantify the absolute abundance of each unique TCRbeta CDR3 rearrangement, sequence reads were collapsed and filtered. For each sample, productive Simpson clonality was calculated as the square root of Simpson's diversity index across productive rearrangements. In TCRdb, the immuneACCESS table is reduced to in-frame sequences with V and J assigned. These tables do not hold every clone; where another copy was compared, an unresolved V gene accounts for under half, and the others remain unexplained. That table gives V, J and clone size, and the DNA gave D and trimming. In this sample the table shows 310,000 or so clones, 87% of which occur a single time. The top ten clonotypes cover around 9.3% of the sample.

Its CDR3 holds 16 amino acids, cysteine through phenylalanine. The CDR3 DNA has 48 bases and is translated from base 1. The germline V gene specifies KGHDR as CDR1 and SFDVKD as CDR2. V ends up 6 bases short and J 4 bases short, with an unmatched junction base count of 8. Comments on this clone: This receptor's antigen is unknown. No clone much larger than this one lies a single base away; base qualities are absent.

The chain is encoded by TRBV24-1 joined to TRBJ2-3; 11 central bases correspond to TRBD2. The receptor comes from a woman aged 18-35 years who had recovered from COVID-19. The material sequenced was PBMCs or T cells enriched from blood (not recorded which). This receptor has the CDR3 CATSPSGRTRADTQYF. The DNA sequence is as follows: TGTGCCACCAGTCCTAGCGGGAGGACTCGCGCAGATACGCAGTATTTT.